The rows below give T cell receptor beta chains drawn from one sample of a study of early T cells in non-severe SARS-CoV-2 infection. A single record per CDR3 protein comes from TCRdb applying MiXCR to the 5' RACE reads. The profile shows some 40,000 distinct CDR3 sequences, around 4.5% of them singletons. Sequencing input: whole blood. The source of these receptors is an adult who was a healthcare worker with PCR-confirmed SARS-CoV-2 infection or an uninfected control (not recorded which). CDR3s include the opening cysteine and the closing phenylalanine or tryptophan. D genes are given only for firm matches. Some rows have no size entry. The others give once, few or many, or a class for an expanded clone.

TRBV6-6	15	.	many	TRBJ2-1	TGTGCCAGCACCCCTGGGGGAGGAAAAAACAATGAGCAGTTCTTC	CASTPGGGKNNEQFF
TRBV2	11	.	many	TRBJ1-1	TGTGCCAGCAGTGGATTGGTTGAAGCTTTCTTT	CASSGLVEAFF
TRBV7-9	16	.	many	TRBJ1-4	TGTGCCAGCAGCTTAGGCAGTGGAAACATTGGAGAAAAACTGTTTTTT	CASSLGSGNIGEKLFF
TRBV10-1	11	.	.	TRBJ2-7	TGCGCCAGCAGTGAGTCGGTGGTGCAGTACTTC	CASSESVVQYF
TRBV28	13	.	many	TRBJ2-2	TGTGCCAGCAGGATCGACGGGAACGGGGAGCTGTTTTTT	CASRIDGNGELFF
TRBV4-3	17	.	many	TRBJ2-5	TGCGCCAGCAGCCAAGGGGCGGCGGTGGCAGGGATGGAGACCCAGTACTTC	CASSQGAAVAGMETQYF
TRBV5-4	17	.	.	TRBJ2-1	TGTGCCAGCAGCCCGACGGCGGGCGTTTTATCCTACAATGAGCAGTTCTTC	CASSPTAGVLSYNEQFF
TRBV13	16	.	many	TRBJ2-7	TGTGCCAGCAGCTTCGGTGGCAGGGTAAGCTCCTACGAGCAGTACTTC	CASSFGGRVSSYEQYF
TRBV11-2	14	TRBD2	.	TRBJ2-7	TGTGCCAGCAGCCGACTAGCGGGAGAGTACGAGCAGTACTTC	CASSRLAGEYEQYF
TRBV20-1	15	.	few	TRBJ2-4	TGCAGTGCTAGATCAACTCAGGGTGACAAAAACATTCAGTACTTC	CSARSTQGDKNIQYF